This T cell receptor beta chain was profiled in a study of T cells in localized non-small cell lung cancer (TCRdb year 2020). The study in broad terms: The study examined T cell repertoires in 200 to 300 patients with early-stage NSCLC and compared tumors with uninvolved tumor-adjacent lungs. The cohort comprised approximately 240 treatment-naïve NSCLC patients with resected, localized lung tumors. Of the NSCLC patients, 120 to 150 were male and about a hundred were female, and the mean age was around 66 years. The full study reports these points: Longer overall survival was associated with higher blood T cell density, whereas shorter survival was associated with higher adjacent-lung clonality. Of the top 100 tumor clones, a median of 57 were detected in paired uninvolved adjacent lung; around 27 were also among that lung's top 100. Uninvolved tumor-adjacent lung showed the highest T cell clonality, higher than tumor, which suggests more focused antigenic responses in the uninvolved tumor-adjacent lung. Since the design was exploratory, TCR variables were selected using unadjusted p-values with no false-discovery rate correction. Because multi-region sequencing of the tumors was not done, intratumor heterogeneity could not be ruled out.

Uninvolved adjacent lung was obtained at least 2 cm from the tumor margin, and the absence of atypia was confirmed by two independent pathologists. At diagnosis, tumor, uninvolved tumor-adjacent lung and peripheral blood were collected and then preserved as a mix of FFPE and fresh-frozen material. At the junction V is shortened by 5 bases and J by 0 bases; bases outside the gene matches: 16. According to the germline V gene, CDR1 reads SGHNT and CDR2 reads YENEEA. There are 19 amino acids in the CDR3, from cysteine to phenylalanine inclusive. Here the CDR3 DNA is all that survives: 57 bases in frame from base 1. TCR beta CDR3 regions were sequenced from DNA using the immunoSEQ Assay. In the source study's methods: To compute T cell density, TCR beta template counts were normalized to usable DNA, which was estimated by amplifying housekeeping genes. Richness was estimated with the preseqR package, extrapolating to 400,000 templates for PBMC samples and 120,000 templates for tissue samples. Clonality was taken to be one minus Pielou's evenness. Differential abundance testing on productive amino-acid clonotypes, with a minimum total count of 5 and an alpha of 0.1, was used to identify tissue-enriched TCRs. The Jaccard Index and the Morisita Overlap Index were used to measure repertoire overlap between compartments. GLIPH clustered TCR beta CDR3s with public tetramer-defined viral CDR3s; viral motifs required at least three viral sequences plus V-gene enrichment. The source is immuneACCESS, and TCRdb retained only in-frame sequences with V and J called. Part of the clones is not carried over; for the studies checked, unresolved V genes explain less than half of this, and the remainder is unexplained. Clonal size and the V and J genes are those of that table, whereas D and trimming came from the DNA. The table for this sample lists some 3,000 clones; 20% to 25% of them were counted only once. The ten largest clones take up roughly 11% of the sample.

This clone is judged medium-sized (0.01 to 0.1%). Its antigen target is currently unknown. No clone much larger than this one lies a single base away; base qualities are absent. Rearrangement joined TRBV11-3 to TRBJ2-3, and 8 junction bases match TRBD2. This sequence was found in a woman aged 35-75 years with stage I lung adenocarcinoma. This specimen was normal lung tissue next to the tumor, taken before any cancer treatment. The CDR3 reads as follows: CASSPRGSGAGESTDTQYF. The sequence in DNA is TGTGCCAGCAGCCCCCGGGGTAGCGGAGCGGGGGAAAGCACAGATACGCAGTATTTT.